This T cell receptor (beta chain) was sequenced for a study of patients and donors after allogeneic stem cell transplantation. The CDR3 has 13 residues. Deletions cut 6 bases from V and 0 bases from J, with 6 bases between. The germline V gene encodes CDR1 ENHRY and CDR2 SYGVKD. There are a few counts of this clonotype. TCRdb itself ran the RT-PCR reads through MiXCR, one entry per CDR3 protein. This table holds hundreds of thousands of distinct CDR3 sequences, 16% found once. This sequence originates from a human donor who was either an allogeneic HSCT recipient or a stem cell or donor lymphocyte infusion donor (not recorded which). It is not recorded whose cells these are; they may come from a transplant donor. The rearrangement uses TRBV10-3 and TRBJ1-5; the D is unclear. The sequenced sample was blood, either unsorted or a sorted T cell fraction (not recorded which). CDR3 DNA sequence: TGTGCCATCAGCCTCAATAGCAATCAGCCCCAGCATTTT. Residues: CAISLNSNQPQHF.